The 4 T cell receptor beta chains presented below share a single source sample, sequenced in a study of T cells in Graves' hyperthyroidism and ophthalmopathy (dated by TCRdb to about 2019). Library preparation employed multiplex PCR. This sample was sequenced with an Illumina HiSeq 2000. The TCR beta CDR3 regions were amplified from RNA transcripts. The TCR CDR3 was subjected to a first round of RT-PCR using the HTBI primer set and the Qiagen OneStep RT-PCR kit. The public reads were reanalyzed by TCRdb: fastp trimming at Q25, MiXCR alignment, in-frame beta chains only. Rows merge per CDR3 protein into single entries with the most common DNA and genes. In all, the sample holds hundreds of thousands of distinct CDR3 sequences, and 12% to 15% of those were seen once. The ten biggest clones cover about 9.4% of the sample. The sequencing sample was made of blood. Receptors originate from a woman between 18 and 30 years old with Graves' hyperthyroidism.

This clonotype has a count of ten or more. The chain joins TRBV7-2 to TRBJ1-3; weak D call: TRBD1 (5 bases). This CDR3 spans 14 amino acids. Per the germline V gene, CDR1 is SGHTA and CDR2 is FQGNSA. The V end lost 5 bases, the J end lost 2 bases, and 10 bases lay between the germline ends. The CDR3 here is CASSPQGAGNTIYF. The CDR3 region has the DNA TGTGCCAGCAGCCCGCAGGGCGCTGGAAACACCATATATTTT.

This clonotype showed up many times. The chain uses TRBV28 and TRBJ2-7, with D tentatively TRBD2 (6 bases). CDR1 and CDR2 from the germline V gene are MDHEN and SYDVKM. This CDR3 contains 20 residues. The V end was cut by 4 bases, the J end by 0 bases, with 28 bases between. The CDR3 bases are TGTGCCAGCAGTTCCCCTCTAGCCGAGATCCCCCCGCGGGGCTCCTACGAGCAGTACTTC. This gives the protein CASSSPLAEIPPRGSYEQYF. The full variable domain, rest sourced from reference TRBV28 and TRBJ2-7, is DVKVTQSSRYLVKRTGEKVFLECVQDMDHENMFWYRQDPGLGLRLIYFSYDVKMKEKGDIPEGYSVSREKKERFSLILESASTNQTSMYLCASSSPLAEIPPRGSYEQYFGPGTRLTVT.

This clonotype was seen many times. This chain joins TRBV11-2 and TRBJ2-7; D is possibly TRBD1 (6 bases). Germline V gene data show CDR1 as SGHAT and CDR2 as FQNNGV. V lost 5 bases, J lost 5 bases, and 13 bases lay in between. The CDR3 consists of 13 residues. The CDR3 region is CASSRGSLHEQYF. The CDR3 coding sequence is TGTGCCAGCAGCAGGGGGAGCCTCCACGAGCAGTACTTC.

The chain recombines TRBV7-8 with TRBJ1-2, with 9 bases lining up with TRBD1. With 3 bases clipped from V and 12 bases from J, the junction kept 8 bases outside the gene matches. There are 13 residues in the CDR3. The germline gives CDR1 SGHVS, CDR2 FQNEAQ. The CDR3 reads CASSFAGTGPNTF. The CDR3 coding sequence is TGTGCCAGCAGCTTCGCCGGGACAGGGCCAAACACCTTC.